This T cell receptor beta chain was sequenced during a study of blood T cell repertoires in COVID-19. About the research overall: Acute-phase and convalescent COVID-19 samples originated in the United States, Italy and Spain. Sample material is recorded as cDNA or gDNA derived from T cells, B-cell-depleted T cells, or PBMCs.

TCRdb keeps only in-frame clones here, not all; method: immunoSEQ multiplex PCR. This sample has some 400,000 clones; around 90% occur once, and the top ten carry approximately 7%. This sequence was found in a young man with active or convalescent COVID-19. Material for sequencing was peripheral blood.

The CDR3 region has the DNA TGTGCCAGCAGCCACTCCGGGACAGGGATAGCCAAAAACATTCAGTACTTC. It yields the protein CASSHSGTGIAKNIQYF. The J gene is TRBJ2-4, the V gene TRBV14, with 9 bases aligning to TRBD1. V was pared by 3 bases and J by 0 bases, with 6 bases of the junction left unmatched. This CDR3 contains 17 residues. Germline V gene data show CDR1 as SGHDN and CDR2 as FVKESK. Combining the CDR3 with reference TRBV14 and TRBJ2-4 gives the whole variable domain EAGVTQFPSHSVIEKGQTVTLRCDPISGHDNLYWYRRVMGKEIKFLLHFVKESKQDESGMPNNRFLAERTGGTYSTLKVQPAELEDSGVYFCASSHSGTGIAKNIQYFGAGTRLSVL.